This is a list of T cell receptor beta chains from one sample in a study of vaccination effects on CD4 cells after COVID-19. No antigens are known for them. Measured with immunoSEQ multiplex PCR; TCRdb has only the in-frame clones, and not every one. The sample lists approximately 38,000 clones; about two thirds were seen once. This sample comprised CD4+ T cells from PBMCs cultured with a peptide pool, obtained before COVID-19 vaccination. The source is a human donor who had a prior SARS-CoV-2 infection. CDR3s include the opening cysteine and the closing phenylalanine or tryptophan. D genes are given only for firm matches. Rows give clone size only sometimes, using once, few, many, or a class for an expanded clone.

size: -; V: TRBV7-8; J: TRBJ1-2; D: TRBD1; DNA: TGTGCCAGCAGCTTAGTCAGGGGACAGCTCTTCTATGGCTACACCTTC; CDR3: CASSLVRGQLFYGYTF
size: -; V: TRBV2; J: TRBJ2-2; D: -; DNA: TGTGCCAGCAGTACGAGTAGAACAGGGCGGACCGGGGAGCTGTTTTTT; CDR3: CASSTSRTGRTGELFF
size: -; V: TRBV18; J: TRBJ2-1; D: TRBD2; DNA: TGTGCCAGCTCAACACTAGCGGGAGGACACGAGCAGTTCTTC; CDR3: CASSTLAGGHEQFF
size: -; V: TRBV11-2; J: TRBJ2-5; D: TRBD1; DNA: TGTGCCAGTCAGGGGGCTCTGGAGACCCAGTACTTC; CDR3: CASQGALETQYF
size: once; V: TRBV9; J: TRBJ1-2; D: TRBD1; DNA: TGTGCCAGCAGCACTAGGACAGGGGCTTCCGGGGGCTACACCTTC; CDR3: CASSTRTGASGGYTF
size: -; V: TRBV5-1; J: TRBJ2-7; D: -; DNA: TGCGCCAGCAGCCCCGGGACCCCCGGCGAGCAGTACTTC; CDR3: CASSPGTPGEQYF
size: once; V: TRBV11-3; J: TRBJ1-1; D: -; DNA: TGTGCCAGCAGCTTAGAGGGGCGAAACACTGAAGCTTTCTTT; CDR3: CASSLEGRNTEAFF
size: once; V: TRBV7-2; J: TRBJ2-1; D: TRBD1; DNA: TGTGCCAGCAGCTTTCGGTCAGGGGGCCAGCATGAGCAGTTCTTC; CDR3: CASSFRSGGQHEQFF
size: -; V: TRBV18; J: TRBJ1-3; D: TRBD1; DNA: TGTGCCAGCTCACCAAAGACAGGGGGAACCTCTGGAAACACCATATATTTT; CDR3: CASSPKTGGTSGNTIYF
size: -; V: TRBV7-9; J: TRBJ1-2; D: -; DNA: TGTGCCAGCAGCTTAGTTGGGGGGGTGTCCTTGTATGGCTACACCTTC; CDR3: CASSLVGGVSLYGYTF
size: few; V: TRBV5-4; J: TRBJ2-1; D: -; DNA: TGTGCCAGCAGCTTGGCTTGGAGCGATGAGCAGTTCTTC; CDR3: CASSLAWSDEQFF
size: -; V: TRBV2; J: TRBJ1-2; D: -; DNA: TGTGCCAGCACCATTCGGAGAAGGGGCGGCTACACCTTC; CDR3: CASTIRRRGGYTF
size: once; V: TRBV9; J: TRBJ2-5; D: -; DNA: TGTGCCAGCAGCGTATTCTCCCGGGGTCCAGAGACCCAGTACTTC; CDR3: CASSVFSRGPETQYF
size: -; V: TRBV28; J: TRBJ2-7; D: -; DNA: TGTGCCAGCAGTACTTACTACGAGCAGTACTTC; CDR3: CASSTYYEQYF
size: -; V: TRBV5-5; J: TRBJ2-5; D: TRBD1; DNA: TGTGCCAGCAGCACGGGACAGTCACAAGAGACCCAGTACTTC; CDR3: CASSTGQSQETQYF
size: -; V: TRBV2; J: TRBJ2-3; D: -; DNA: TGTGCCAGCCTCGAACGGGGATTCACAGATACGCAGTATTTT; CDR3: CASLERGFTDTQYF
size: few; V: TRBV20-1; J: TRBJ2-1; D: TRBD2; DNA: TGCAGTGCTAGTTCTCACGTGTATTGGCTAGCGGGAACCAATGAGCAGTTCTTC; CDR3: CSASSHVYWLAGTNEQFF
size: few; V: TRBV19; J: TRBJ1-3; D: -; DNA: TGTGCCAGCACCGACAGAAGCTCTGGAAACACCATATATTTT; CDR3: CASTDRSSGNTIYF
size: few; V: TRBV6-5; J: TRBJ1-2; D: TRBD1; DNA: TGTGCCAGCAGAAGGGACAGCAACTATGGCTACACCTTC; CDR3: CASRRDSNYGYTF
size: once; V: TRBV30; J: TRBJ2-3; D: -; DNA: TGTGCCTGGAGCGTAACAGGGTCGCAGTATTTT; CDR3: CAWSVTGSQYF
size: -; V: TRBV5-1; J: TRBJ2-2; D: TRBD1; DNA: TGCGCCAGCAAGGGGACAGTGAACACCGGGGAGCTGTTTTTT; CDR3: CASKGTVNTGELFF
size: -; V: TRBV5-1; J: TRBJ1-6; D: -; DNA: TGCGCCAGCAGCTTCGGCCAGAATAATTCACCCCTCCACTTT; CDR3: CASSFGQNNSPLHF
size: -; V: TRBV7-8; J: TRBJ2-6; D: -; DNA: TGTGCCAGCACCCCTAGTGGGGGAGCTGGGGCCAACGTCCTGACTTTC; CDR3: CASTPSGGAGANVLTF
size: -; V: TRBV19; J: TRBJ2-7; D: -; DNA: TGTGCCAGTTCAGAGGGCAGGGCCTACGAGCAGTACTTC; CDR3: CASSEGRAYEQYF
size: few; V: TRBV15; J: TRBJ2-7; D: -; DNA: TGTGCCACCAGCAACCCAGGTATTTTTTCCTACGAGCAGTACTTC; CDR3: CATSNPGIFSYEQYF
size: -; V: TRBV24-1; J: TRBJ2-1; D: -; DNA: TGTGCCACCAGTGATTTTGGCCGGGATGAGCAGTTCTTC; CDR3: CATSDFGRDEQFF
size: few; V: TRBV4-3; J: TRBJ2-1; D: TRBD2; DNA: TGCGCCAGCAGCCAAGCCGCGGGAGGGCCCTACAATGAGCAGTTCTTC; CDR3: CASSQAAGGPYNEQFF
size: -; V: TRBV30; J: TRBJ2-3; D: TRBD1; DNA: TGTGCCTGTCACAGGGGCGCAGATACGCAGTATTTT; CDR3: CACHRGADTQYF
size: once; V: TRBV9; J: TRBJ2-5; D: TRBD2; DNA: TGTGCCAGCAGCAAGGGACTAGCGGGGGCCAACGGAGGGGAGACCCAGTACTTC; CDR3: CASSKGLAGANGGETQYF
size: -; V: TRBV15; J: TRBJ1-2; D: -; DNA: TGTGCCACCAGCTTAAACGGGGGGTCTGGCTACACCTTC; CDR3: CATSLNGGSGYTF
size: -; V: TRBV30; J: TRBJ1-1; D: -; DNA: TGTGCCTGGAGTGTTAATAGGGGGGGAGTGAACACTGAAGCTTTCTTT; CDR3: CAWSVNRGGVNTEAFF
size: -; V: TRBV29-1; J: TRBJ1-1; D: -; DNA: TGCAGCGCCTCCAAGTTTCAGGGCGACACTGAAGCTTTCTTT; CDR3: CSASKFQGDTEAFF
size: -; V: TRBV11-3; J: TRBJ1-1; D: -; DNA: TGTGCCAGCAGCCGCCAAGGTTCGTGGGGAGAAATGAACACTGAAGCTTTCTTT; CDR3: CASSRQGSWGEMNTEAFF
size: -; V: TRBV6-5; J: TRBJ2-7; D: -; DNA: TGTGCCACCTGGGGCTGGAGGGATAGCTACGAGCAGTACTTC; CDR3: CATWGWRDSYEQYF
size: -; V: TRBV3-1/TRBV3-2; J: TRBJ1-1; D: -; DNA: TGTGCCAGCAGCCCGAGGGGACCTAAAAGTTCCACGATGAACACTGAAGCTTTCTTT; CDR3: CASSPRGPKSSTMNTEAFF
size: once; V: TRBV6-5; J: TRBJ1-1; D: -; DNA: TGTGCCAGCAGTTACTCACAGGGATGGGGCACTGAAGCTTTCTTT; CDR3: CASSYSQGWGTEAFF
size: -; V: TRBV5-1; J: TRBJ2-1; D: -; DNA: TGCGCCAGCTCCGAGGGGGACCAGTCCTACAATGAGCAGTTCTTC; CDR3: CASSEGDQSYNEQFF